This TCR beta chain derives from a study of cytomegalovirus exposure and HLA in healthy donors. The study's findings and limits: Some V segments could not be told apart, so they were left out, TRBV6-2 and TRBV6-3 among them. Across donors, presence/absence analyses took sequencing depth to be roughly uniform. The study found most TCR sequences rare, yet found some public TCRs in many donors.

The CDR3 has 15 residues. Trimming cost V 4 bases and J 2 bases, with 12 bases left between them. Germline CDR1 is MGHDK and CDR2 is SYGVNS. This clone has more than one count but fewer than ten. Its antigen is not identified. PCR primers comprised 60 Vbeta and 13 Jbeta primers. Only in-frame clones appear in the TCRdb table, and some are missing; sequencing was by immunoSEQ multiplex PCR. This table has some 150,000 clones, roughly three quarters appearing once. Specimen: PBMCs. The chain couples TRBV25-1 to TRBJ1-5; no firm D call. The clonotype was recovered from a woman in her thirties or forties in good health and CMV-seronegative. The CDR3 DNA reads TGTGCCAGCAGTGCGTCACGGGGTGGCAATCAGCCCCAGCATTTT. Its translation: CASSASRGGNQPQHF. Full variable domain (remainder filled in from reference TRBV25-1 and TRBJ1-5): EADIYQTPRYLVIGTGKKITLECSQTMGHDKMYWYQQDPGMELHLIHYSYGVNSTEKGDLSSESTVSRIRTEHFPLTLESARPSHTSQYLCASSASRGGNQPQHFGDGTRLSIL.